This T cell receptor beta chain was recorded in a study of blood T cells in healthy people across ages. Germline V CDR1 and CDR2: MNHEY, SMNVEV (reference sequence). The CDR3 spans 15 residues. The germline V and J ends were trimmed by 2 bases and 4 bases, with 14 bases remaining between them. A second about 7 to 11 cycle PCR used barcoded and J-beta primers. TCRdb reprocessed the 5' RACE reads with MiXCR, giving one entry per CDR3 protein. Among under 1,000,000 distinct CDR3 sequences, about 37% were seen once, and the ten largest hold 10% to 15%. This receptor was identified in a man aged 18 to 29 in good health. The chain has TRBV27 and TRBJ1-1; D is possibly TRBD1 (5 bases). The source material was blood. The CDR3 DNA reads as TGTGCCAGCAGTTTAATATCGGGGGAGGGCACTGAAGCTTTCTTT. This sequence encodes CASSLISGEGTEAFF.